This entry concerns a single T cell receptor beta chain. Its matching antigen is unknown. Clones were read by immunoSEQ multiplex PCR, and TCRdb kept only the in-frame ones, dropping some. In the table there are about 73,000 clones, approximately 86% of which are singletons. The entry originates in a study of OX40 agonist ivuxolimab in advanced cancers. Looking at the study overall: Patient treatment consisted of intravenous ivuxolimab administration every 2 weeks at 0.01 to 10 mg/kg.

The study's findings and limits: Researchers report that CD8+ T cells had, on average, more expanded clones than CD4+. Antigen specificity remained undetermined for the expanded peripheral T cells. At doses 0.1 to 3.0 mg/kg, CD4+ and CD8+ clones expanded.

Germline V gene sequence: CDR1 SGHRS, CDR2 YFSETQ. The V and J ends lost 0 bases and 6 bases, in that order; junction bases with no gene match: 8. The length of the CDR3 is 16 residues. The V and J genes are TRBV5-1 and TRBJ2-3; 9 nucleotides align to TRBD2. The clonotype comes from an adult with an advanced solid tumor such as melanoma, head and neck, liver or kidney cancer. This material consisted of CD4+ or CD8+ T cells sorted from blood, taken in a trial of the OX40 agonist ivuxolimab. The CDR3 nucleotides read TGCGCCAGCAGCTTGGGGCTAGCGGGGAGAGGGGATACGCAGTATTTT. Protein: CASSLGLAGRGDTQYF.